The 8 T cell receptor beta chains below were found in one sample sequenced in a study of CXCR3-negative and CXCR3-positive naive CD8 T cells (dated by TCRdb to about 2019). Study-wide findings and limitations: TRB CDR3s from CXCR3-positive naive cells showed higher hydrophobicity (lower Kidera factor 4), lower energy, and higher strength and volume indices than CXCR3-negative naive cells.

These reads were obtained on a NextSeq 550. The Human TCR Profiling Kit (MiLaboratory) was used to prepare UMI-labeled 5' RACE TRB cDNA libraries. TCRdb reprocessed the reads into one record per CDR3 protein sequence, lacking DNA. This sample's records show around 160,000 distinct CDR3 sequences. The ten largest clones add up to under 0.35% of the sample. No antigen is known for these receptors. The material sequenced was naive CXCR3+ CD8+ T cells from blood. The sample's cell subset or site, from its label and the paper: CD45RO-CCR7+CD27+CD95- naive CD8+ T cells expressing CXCR3 (TNR3+). The receptor source for this set is a human donor in good health. Some clones in this sample may be carry-over from other donors' samples.

The chain uses TRBV5-4 and TRBJ2-3. This CDR3 region has 14 residues. Germline values: CDR1 SGHNT, CDR2 YYREEE (reference sequence). The CDR3 sequence is CASSLDLSTDTQYF.

The chain links TRBV12-3 or TRBV12-4 to TRBJ2-1; no DNA is available, so the TRBD1 call from TCRdb remains unchecked. There are 15 residues in the CDR3. This CDR3 is CASTHGGDWYNEQFF.

The chain joins TRBV27 to TRBJ2-7; as DNA is missing, the TRBD1 call by TCRdb cannot be tested. Germline CDR1 MNHEY, CDR2 SMNVEV (reference sequence). CDR3 size: 14 residues. CDR3 in amino acids: CASTPGTGFDEQYF.

The rearrangement links TRBV28 to TRBJ2-5. This CDR3 spans 14 amino acids. Germline CDR1 MDHEN, CDR2 SYDVKM. The CDR3 is CASSRRAFLETQYF.

This CDR3 reads CASSQENRDAYEQYF. V is TRBV4-1 and J is TRBJ2-7; TCRdb lists TRBD1, though no DNA is available to test this call. Germline loops: CDR1 MGHRA, CDR2 YSYEKL. The CDR3 is 15 amino acids.

This chain uses TRBV28 with TRBJ2-2; TCRdb names TRBD1, which stays unverified in the absence of DNA. Germline CDR1 reads MDHEN; CDR2 reads SYDVKM. The length of the CDR3 is 18 residues. CDR3 in amino acids: CASRPRGGGHLNTGELFF.

V gene TRBV2 combines with J gene TRBJ2-1; TCRdb reports TRBD1, a call that lacks DNA to check it against. The germline CDR1 and CDR2 sequences are SNHLY and FYNNEI. The CDR3 has 13 amino acids. CDR3 loop: CASSDARGDEQFF.

The chain has TRBV12-3 or TRBV12-4 and TRBJ2-3; the D gene TCRdb calls, TRBD1, cannot be checked with no DNA. The CDR3 consists of 14 residues. This CDR3 is CASSPNSGSATQYF.